The present entry profiles one TCR beta chain with its context. Its antigen is still unknown. The sample comes from a study of CD8 T cells in Susac syndrome. Study outcomes and limitations: In total CD8+ repertoires, roughly 17 Susac-specific public clones were detected, and CD8+ TEMRA repertoires contained about 5.

Germline V lookup: CDR1 SGHRS, CDR2 YFSETQ. CDR3 size: 15 residues. V lost 5 bases, J lost 0 bases, and 15 bases lay in between. When the RNA was reverse transcribed, random hexamers were used with an input of roughly 0.5 to 1 ug. TCRdb re-called the immunoSEQ multiplex PCR reads with MiXCR, one entry per CDR3 protein. Here the sample spans 120,000 or so distinct CDR3 sequences, just under 95% being singletons. As judged by recently defined diagnostic criteria, patients with Susac syndrome had definite or probable disease. Negative isolation was used for CD8+ and CD4+ T cells, and FACS enrichment was applied to TEMRA cells.

The chain uses TRBV5-1 and TRBJ2-7; D possibly corresponds to TRBD1 (6 bases). Sequencing was performed on CD8+ T cells from PBMCs. The source is a human donor with Susac syndrome. For the CDR3, the DNA is TGCGCCAGCAGTTTTCAGGGGCCCAGCTCCTACGAGCAGTACTTC. Its translation is CASSFQGPSSYEQYF.